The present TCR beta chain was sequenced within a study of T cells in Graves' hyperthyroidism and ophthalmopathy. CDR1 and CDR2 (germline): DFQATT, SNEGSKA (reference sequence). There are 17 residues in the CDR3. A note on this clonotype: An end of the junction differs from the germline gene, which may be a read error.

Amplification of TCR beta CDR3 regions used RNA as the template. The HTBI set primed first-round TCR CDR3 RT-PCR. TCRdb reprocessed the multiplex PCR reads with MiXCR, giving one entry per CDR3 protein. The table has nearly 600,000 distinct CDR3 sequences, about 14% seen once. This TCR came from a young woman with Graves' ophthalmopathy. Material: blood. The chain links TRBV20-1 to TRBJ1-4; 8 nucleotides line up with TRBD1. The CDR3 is CSARGGGQGALNEKLFF. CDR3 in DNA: TGCAGTGCTAGGGGGGGAGGGCAGGGGGCCCTCAATGAGAAACTGTTTTTT.